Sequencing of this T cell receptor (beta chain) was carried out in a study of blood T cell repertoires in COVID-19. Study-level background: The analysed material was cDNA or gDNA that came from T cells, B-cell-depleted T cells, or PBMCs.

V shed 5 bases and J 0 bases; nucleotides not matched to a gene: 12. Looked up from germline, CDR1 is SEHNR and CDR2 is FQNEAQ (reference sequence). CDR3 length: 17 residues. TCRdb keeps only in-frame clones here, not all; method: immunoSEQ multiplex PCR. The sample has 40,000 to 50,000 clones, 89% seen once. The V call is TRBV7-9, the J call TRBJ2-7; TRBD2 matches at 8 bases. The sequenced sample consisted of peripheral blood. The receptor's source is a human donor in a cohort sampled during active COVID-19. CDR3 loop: CASSPPGGDLSSYEQYF. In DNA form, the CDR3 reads TGTGCCAGCAGCCCCCCGGGGGGGGACTTGAGCTCCTACGAGCAGTACTTC.